Described below is a single T cell receptor beta chain sequence and its context. It lacks a known antigen. No base qualities exist here, and no much larger clone lies one base off it. These data come from a study of blood T cell repertoires in COVID-19 (dated by TCRdb to about 2020). Notes on the research overall: Collaborator samples came from the United States, Italy and Spain and covered acute and convalescent phases of COVID-19. The prospective study material was composed of cDNA or gDNA derived from T cells, B-cell-depleted T cells, or PBMCs. Deeply sampled blood TCRbeta repertoires from subjects exposed to, actively infected with, or recovered from COVID-19 were included in the dataset. The repertoires were released in a freely available public database intended as a resource for research on the immune response to SARS-CoV-2. Samples were obtained from the ongoing ImmuneRACE study (first 160 participants) and from about 1,300 subjects provided by 6 global collaborators. The sample metadata nearly always contained a de-identified subject ID, COVID-19 status, age in years and sex. HLA class I and class II types, where available, came from metadata supplied by the sample provider rather than from assay-based typing. What the study reported, not specific to this receptor: The quantity of clinical and demographic metadata differed by source and by participant and was supplied without curation.

Relative to germline, V is 10 bases shorter and J is 0 bases shorter, with 18 bases between their ends. Via the germline V gene, CDR1 is MNHEY and CDR2 SVGAGI. The CDR3 runs 15 residues from the cysteine to the phenylalanine. The sequence is cut down to CDR3 DNA, 45 bases in frame from base 1. In the prospective study, participants were roughly 18 to 90 years old, resided in approximately 25 geographic areas of the United States, and were enrolled through a virtual design. Cohort assignment in the prospective study relied on participant-reported clinical history from a screening survey and a study questionnaire. A participant counted as exposed if, within 2 weeks of entering the study, that participant had been in contact with someone who had a PCR-confirmed or clinician-diagnosed COVID-19 case. Each participant in the prospective study had whole blood, serum and a nasopharyngeal or oropharyngeal swab collected by mobile phlebotomists. Additional blood draws and questionnaires over an approximately 2-month period could optionally be provided by prospective study participants. Prospective study blood samples were shipped either frozen or at room temperature before DNA extraction.

TCRbeta CDR3 regions were amplified from genomic DNA by means of the immunoSEQ Assay, a bias-controlled multiplex PCR. The study's processing was this. Within the assay, amplification of reference gene primers was used to estimate how many nucleated cells each sample contained. To quantify the absolute abundance of each unique TCRbeta CDR3 rearrangement, sequence reads were collapsed and filtered. For each sample, productive Simpson clonality was calculated as the square root of Simpson's diversity index across productive rearrangements. TCRdb's version of the immuneACCESS table is confined to in-frame rearrangements and falls short of the full clone set. An unresolved V gene accounts for under half of the shortfall where checked; the remainder is of unknown origin. The V and J calls and clone size come from that table; D and trimming were worked out from the DNA. This sample lists roughly 150,000 clones; roughly 83% were detected once. Of the sample, over 5% is held by the ten largest clones.

The V and J genes are TRBV6-5 and TRBJ1-2; perhaps TRBD1 is the D gene, with 6 bases matching. The specimen was PBMCs or T cells enriched from blood (not recorded which). The origin of this receptor is a man between 65 and 85 years old who had been exposed to COVID-19. Read as DNA, the sequence is TGTGCCACTCAGGCCAGGGGCCAAGCTAACTATGGCTACACCTTC. This translates into CATQARGQANYGYTF.